This TCR beta chain was recorded in a study of T-cell reconstitution after alpha-beta-depleted transplantation in children. During its preparation, the TCRbeta library received unique molecular identifiers. TCRdb analysed the PCR reads with MiXCR anew, one entry per CDR3 protein. The sample consists of around 370,000 distinct CDR3 sequences, 10% of them appearing once. The CDR3 contains 14 residues. CDR1 SGHRS and CDR2 YFSETQ come from the germline V gene. This clonotype was observed a single time. An end of the junction differs from the germline gene, which may be a read error. The chain combines TRBV5-1 with TRBJ2-7, with D tentatively TRBD1 or TRBD2 (6 bases each). The TCR was taken from a human donor who donated a stem cell graft to a child with acute lymphoblastic leukemia. The input for sequencing was PBMCs from the stem cell graft donor, taken from the stem cell graft. The CDR3 spells CASTLGGASNEQYF. CDR3 in DNA: TGCGCCAGCACCTTGGGGGGCGCGTCTAACGAGCAGTACTTC.